This paragraph covers one T cell receptor beta chain sequence. Germline-derived CDR1 and CDR2 are MGHDK and SYGVNS. Trimming shortened V by 3 bases and J by 6 bases, and 9 bases separated the two germline ends. This CDR3 has 13 residues. Source study methods: Researchers report that nucleated cell counts were estimated from reference gene primer amplification. Sequenced by immunoSEQ multiplex PCR; TCRdb stores in-frame clones only, minus some. For V, J and clone size, that table is used; D and trimming come from the DNA. The sample yields some 180,000 clones, around four fifths seen once. These data are taken from a study of blood T cell repertoires in COVID-19. About the research overall: PBMCs, B-cell-depleted T cells, or T cells provided the cDNA or gDNA that made up the material.

The sequence was obtained from a woman between 70 and 85 years old who had recovered from COVID-19. This sequence joins TRBV25-1 and TRBJ2-1; D perhaps matches TRBD2 (6 bases). The specimen was peripheral blood. Here the CDR3 reads CASSDPTSNEQFF. Here the CDR3 DNA reads TGTGCCAGCAGTGACCCGACTAGCAATGAGCAGTTCTTC. Filled out from reference TRBV25-1 and TRBJ2-1, the complete variable domain reads EADIYQTPRYLVIGTGKKITLECSQTMGHDKMYWYQQDPGMELHLIHYSYGVNSTEKGDLSSESTVSRIRTEHFPLTLESARPSHTSQYLCASSDPTSNEQFFGPGTRLTVL.